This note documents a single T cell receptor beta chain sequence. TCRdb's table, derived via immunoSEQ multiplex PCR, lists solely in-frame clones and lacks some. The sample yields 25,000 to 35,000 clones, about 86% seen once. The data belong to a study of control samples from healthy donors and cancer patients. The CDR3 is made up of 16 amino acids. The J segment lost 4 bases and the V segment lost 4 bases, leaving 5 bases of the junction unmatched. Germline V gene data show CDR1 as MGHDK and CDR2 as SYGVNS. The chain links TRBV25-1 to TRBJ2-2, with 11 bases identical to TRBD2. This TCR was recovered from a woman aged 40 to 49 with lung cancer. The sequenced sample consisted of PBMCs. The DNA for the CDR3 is TGTGCCAGCAGTGGTAGTGGACTAGCGGGCACCGGGGAGCTGTTTTTT. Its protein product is CASSGSGLAGTGELFF.